The 21 T cell receptor beta chains given below trace back to one sample, sequenced in a study of blood T cell repertoires in COVID-19. The protocol was immunoSEQ multiplex PCR, while the TCRdb copy is restricted to in-frame clones and leaves out a portion. The sample lists some 150,000 clones; approximately 79% were seen once. The sequencing input was peripheral blood. Receptors originate from a man aged 50-59 years with active or convalescent COVID-19.

This clone was picked up one time. V is TRBV6-5 and J is TRBJ2-2; 10 nucleotides match TRBD1. CDR3 length equals 15 residues. V trimming: 5 bases; J trimming: 7 bases; junction bases outside the gene matches: 7. The germline gives CDR1 MNHEY, CDR2 SVGAGI. This CDR3 reads CASSLDRGLVGELFF. In nucleotides, the CDR3 is TGTGCCAGCAGTCTTGACAGGGGGCTGGTCGGGGAGCTGTTTTTT.

The rearrangement uses TRBV29-1 and TRBJ1-2, with a tentative D call TRBD1 (6 bases). V was trimmed by 6 bases and J by 4 bases, leaving 9 bases between them. CDR1 is SQVTM and CDR2 is ANQGSEA in the germline V gene. The CDR3 has 11 residues. The CDR3 loop is CSVGGPYGYTF. The CDR3 coding sequence is TGCAGCGTGGGGGGGCCCTATGGCTACACCTTC. The full variable domain, completed using reference TRBV29-1 and TRBJ1-2, is SAVISQKPSRDICQRGTSLTIQCQVDSQVTMMFWYRQQPGQSLTLIATANQGSEATYESGFVIDKFPISRPNLTFSTLTVSNMSPEDSSIYLCSVGGPYGYTFGSGTRLTVV.

The count of this clone is one. This chain's CDR3 is CATSRTGGEKLFF. The DNA of the CDR3 is TGTGCCACCAGTAGGACAGGGGGCGAAAAACTGTTTTTT. The rearrangement uses TRBV15 and TRBJ1-4, with TRBD1 matching 11 bases. Germline loops: CDR1 LNHNV, CDR2 YYDKDF (reference sequence). V gave up 6 bases and J gave up 8 bases; unmatched junction bases: 2. The CDR3 contains 13 residues.

The genes are TRBV28 and TRBJ1-1, with D hard to call. Germline V gives CDR1 MDHEN, CDR2 SYDVKM. The CDR3 length is 16 residues. V was pared by 6 bases and J by 1 base, with 18 bases between. The CDR3 bases are TGTGCCAGCAGCTATTCCCCTTCCGATGGGAACACTGAAGCTTTCTTT. Amino acid sequence: CASSYSPSDGNTEAFF. Together with reference TRBV28 and TRBJ1-1, the CDR3 gives the full variable domain: DVKVTQSSRYLVKRTGEKVFLECVQDMDHENMFWYRQDPGLGLRLIYFSYDVKMKEKGDIPEGYSVSREKKERFSLILESASTNQTSMYLCASSYSPSDGNTEAFFGQGTRLTVV.

The chain links TRBV10-2 to TRBJ2-3; 10 bases agree with TRBD2. The CDR3 covers 15 residues. Germline V gives CDR1 WSHSY, CDR2 SAAADI. With V trimmed by 7 bases and J by 0 bases, 4 bases remained unmatched. The CDR3 sequence: CASTPTSGSTDTQYF. In DNA, the CDR3 is TGCGCCAGCACCCCGACTAGCGGGAGCACAGATACGCAGTATTTT.

The V call is TRBV28, the J call TRBJ1-5; 8 bases are a match to TRBD1. Germline V gene sequence: CDR1 MDHEN, CDR2 SYDVKM. The CDR3 has 19 residues. V trimming: 3 bases; J trimming: 6 bases; junction bases outside the gene matches: 19. CDR3 sequence (DNA): TGTGCCAGCAGTTTTGTTTGGACAGGGTTGAGGTATGAAGGTCAGCCCCAGCATTTT. Its protein is CASSFVWTGLRYEGQPQHF.

The CDR3, as DNA: TGTGCCAGCTCCCCGGACAGGGGGTACCAAGAGACCCAGTACTTC. Translation gives CASSPDRGYQETQYF. This rearrangement joins TRBV18 to TRBJ2-5; 10 nucleotides agree with TRBD1. Losses at the gene ends were 6 bases for V and 0 bases for J; bases not matched to a gene: 4. The germline gives CDR1 KGHSH, CDR2 LQKENI. The CDR3 length is 15 residues.

The count of this clone is one. V is TRBV6-5 and J is TRBJ2-1; a possible D gene is TRBD1 (5 bases). Trimming took 5 bases from V and 0 from J, leaving 11 bases between them. CDR1 and CDR2 from the germline V gene are MNHEY and SVGAGI. CDR3 length: 15 amino acids. CDR3 nucleotides: TGTGCCAGCAGTCTCTCTAGGGGCTCCTACAATGAGCAGTTCTTC. The encoded protein is CASSLSRGSYNEQFF.

The chain joins TRBV10-1 to TRBJ1-5; D is ambiguous. CDR3 length: 13 amino acids. V lost 4 bases, J lost 4 bases, and 8 bases lay in between. Per germline, CDR1 WNHNN and CDR2 SYGVQD (reference sequence). CDR3 DNA: TGCGCCAGCAGTGGTCAGGTTAATCAGCCCCAGCATTTT. Translated, it gives CASSGQVNQPQHF.

This clone was observed a handful of times. J is TRBJ2-7 and V is TRBV12-3 or TRBV12-4; perhaps TRBD2 as D (6 bases). This CDR3 contains 12 residues. Deletions cut 2 bases from V and 6 bases from J, with 8 bases between. This CDR3 reads CASSLNGGEQYF. CDR3 DNA sequence: TGTGCCAGCAGTTTAAACGGGGGCGAGCAGTACTTC.

This rearrangement joins TRBV2 to TRBJ2-5; TRBD2 is a possible D gene (6 bases). Trimming took 8 bases from V and 5 from J, leaving 15 bases between them. Looked up from germline, CDR1 is SNHLY and CDR2 is FYNNEI. The CDR3 contains 13 residues. CDR3: CASGGTFGETQYF. The CDR3 nucleotides read TGTGCCAGCGGAGGGACTTTTGGGGAGACCCAGTACTTC.

The J gene is TRBJ1-1, the V gene TRBV10-1; D not resolved. This CDR3 comprises 13 residues. With 8 bases removed from V and 1 base from J, the gap between germline ends came to 11 bases. Looked up from germline, CDR1 is WNHNN and CDR2 is SYGVQD (reference sequence). The CDR3 is CASALTQNTEAFF. DNA of the CDR3: TGCGCCAGCGCCTTAACTCAGAACACTGAAGCTTTCTTT.

This clone was found a few times. V and J are TRBV5-1 and TRBJ2-3; 15 bases are shared with TRBD2. This CDR3 is built from 18 residues. The J segment lost 8 bases and the V segment lost 2 bases, leaving 12 bases of the junction unmatched. CDR1 is SGHRS, CDR2 YFSETQ, per germline. The CDR3 DNA reads TGCGCCAGCAGCTTTGGGACTAGCGGGAGGACCCCTATGGGTACGCAGTATTTT. Protein sequence: CASSFGTSGRTPMGTQYF.

The rearrangement joins TRBV4-2 to TRBJ1-6, with TRBD1 identical over 8 bases. Per germline, CDR1 LGHNA and CDR2 YNFKEQ. The trim removed 0 bases at V and 8 bases at J, leaving 3 bases unmatched. The CDR3 extends over 15 amino acids. Here the CDR3 DNA reads TGTGCCAGCAGCCAAGAACCAGGGGGCTATTCACCCCTCCACTTT. Translating gives CASSQEPGGYSPLHF.

V gene TRBV12-3 or TRBV12-4 combines with J gene TRBJ2-7, with no clear D. The V end was cut by 5 bases, the J end by 2 bases, with 4 bases between. The CDR3 spans 11 residues. The CDR3 here is CASSRTYEQYF. The DNA of the CDR3 is TGTGCCAGCAGTCGTACCTACGAGCAGTACTTC.

This rearrangement joins TRBV25-1 to TRBJ2-5; 11 bases match TRBD1. The CDR3 sequence is 16 residues long. Germline trimming cut 3 bases from V and 7 bases from J; bases unmatched to any gene: 10. CDR1 and CDR2 (germline): MGHDK, SYGVNS. DNA of the CDR3: TGTGCCAGCAGTGACTTCGGACAGGGGGCAGGTGGGACCCAGTACTTC. Its translation is CASSDFGQGAGGTQYF.

This clone appeared a single time. The gene calls are TRBV13 and TRBJ2-6; 10 bases align to TRBD2. Germline lookup yields CDR1 PRHDT and CDR2 FYEKMQ (reference sequence). This CDR3 region has 18 residues. The junction had 8 bases not matched to a gene; V was cut back by 5 bases and J by 1 base. In DNA, the CDR3 is TGTGCCAGCAGCATGTGGGCTAGCGGGAGTTCTGGGGCCAACGTCCTGACTTTC. Its translation: CASSMWASGSSGANVLTF.

The J gene is TRBJ1-2, the V gene TRBV7-2; D is undetermined. From germline, CDR1 is SGHTA and CDR2 FQGNSA. This CDR3 is 12 amino acids long. V was pared by 2 bases and J by 8 bases, with 9 bases between. CDR3 protein: CASSLWLGGYTF. The CDR3 region has the DNA TGTGCCAGCAGCTTATGGTTGGGCGGCTACACCTTC.

This sequence joins TRBV29-1 and TRBJ1-2; unclear D gene. CDR1 is SQVTM and CDR2 is ANQGSEA in the germline V gene. The CDR3 length is 13 residues. CDR3 nucleotides: TGCAGATGCGAGAAGGAGGCGTTCTATGGCTACACCTTC. Residues: CRCEKEAFYGYTF.

The chain uses TRBV10-3 and TRBJ2-3; D might be TRBD2 (6 bases). The germline V gene has CDR1 ENHRY and CDR2 SYGVKD. The V and J ends lost 2 bases and 4 bases respectively, with 16 bases between them. There are 16 residues in the CDR3. The CDR3 coding sequence is TGTGCCATCAGTGAGGCGACTAGTCGTGCGGCAGATACGCAGTATTTT. Translation: CAISEATSRAADTQYF.

The chain recombines TRBV28 with TRBJ2-1, with D unclear. CDR3 length: 16 amino acids. V was clipped by 2 bases and J by 4 bases, with 15 bases between them. The germline gives CDR1 MDHEN, CDR2 SYDVKM. As DNA, the CDR3 is TGTGCCAGCAGTTTAAGGTCGGCGAGGAGATACAATGAGCAGTTCTTC. Protein product: CASSLRSARRYNEQFF.